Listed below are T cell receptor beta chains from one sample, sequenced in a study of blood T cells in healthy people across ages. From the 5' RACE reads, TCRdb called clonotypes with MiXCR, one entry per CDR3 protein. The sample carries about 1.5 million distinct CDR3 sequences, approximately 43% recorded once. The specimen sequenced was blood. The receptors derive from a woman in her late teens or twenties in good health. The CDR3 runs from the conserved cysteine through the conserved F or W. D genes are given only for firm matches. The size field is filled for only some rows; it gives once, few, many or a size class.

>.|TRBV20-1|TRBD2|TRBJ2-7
TGCAGTGCTAGAGATCGGACTAGGCCTTACGAGCAGTACTTC
CSARDRTRPYEQYF
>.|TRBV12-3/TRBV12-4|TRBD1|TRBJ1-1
TGTGCCAGCAGCAAGACAGGGGGTTCAGCTTTCTTT
CASSKTGGSAFF
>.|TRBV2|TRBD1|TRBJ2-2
TGTGCCAGCAGTGCCGGACAGGGGACTATGAACACCGGGGAGCTGTTTTTT
CASSAGQGTMNTGELFF
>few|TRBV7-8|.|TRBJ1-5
TGTGCCAGCAGCACCCCCCGGGGGAATCAGCCCCAGCATTTT
CASSTPRGNQPQHF
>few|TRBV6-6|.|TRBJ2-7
TGTGCCAGCAGTTACCTACAAGGTAACGAGCAGTACTTC
CASSYLQGNEQYF
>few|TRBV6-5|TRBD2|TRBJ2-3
TGTGCCAGCAGGGGACTAGCGGACATCACAGATACGCAGTATTTT
CASRGLADITDTQYF
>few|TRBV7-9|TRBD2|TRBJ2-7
TGTGCCAGCAGCACAACCAGGACTAGCGGGAGATACGAGCAGTACTTC
CASSTTRTSGRYEQYF
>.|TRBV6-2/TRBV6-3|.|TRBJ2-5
TGTGCCAGCCTTCGGACTTTACAAGAGACCCAGTACTTC
CASLRTLQETQYF
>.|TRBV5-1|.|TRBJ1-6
TGCGCCAGCAGCTTTGGACAGAAGAATTCACCCCTCCACTTT
CASSFGQKNSPLHF
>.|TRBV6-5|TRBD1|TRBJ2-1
TGTGCCAGCAGTTACGCAGGGGGTATAAGCAATGAGCAGTTCTTC
CASSYAGGISNEQFF
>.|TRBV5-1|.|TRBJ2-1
TGCGCCAGCAGCTTGGGAGCGGATTTTTACAATGAGCAGTTCTTC
CASSLGADFYNEQFF
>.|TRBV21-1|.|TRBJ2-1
TGTGCCAGCAGCAACCGGGGCCCGGGGCGCAATGAGCGGTTCTTC
CASSNRGPGRNERFF
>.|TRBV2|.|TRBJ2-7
TGTGCCAGCAGTCTCCTGGCGGAAGAGCAGTACTTC
CASSLLAEEQYF
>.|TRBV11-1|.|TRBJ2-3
TGTGCCAGCAGCTTAGCAGCGCACACTAGCACAGATACGCAGTATTTT
CASSLAAHTSTDTQYF
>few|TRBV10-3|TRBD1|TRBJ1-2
TGTGCCATTAGGACAGGGGGCTACACCTTC
CAIRTGGYTF
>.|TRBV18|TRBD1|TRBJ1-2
TGTGCCAGCTCATCGACAGGGGGCATGGACTATGGCTACACCTTC
CASSSTGGMDYGYTF
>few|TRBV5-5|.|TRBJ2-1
TGTGCCAGCAGCTTTAGACAGCCCTACAATGAGCAGTTCTTC
CASSFRQPYNEQFF
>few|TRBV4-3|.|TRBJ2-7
TGCGCCAGCAGCCAAGATTTGGTTACCCCCTACGAGCAGTACTTC
CASSQDLVTPYEQYF
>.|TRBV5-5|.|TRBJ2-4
TGTGCCAGCAGCTCCCCTGGGGCCAAAAACATTCAGTACTTC
CASSSPGAKNIQYF
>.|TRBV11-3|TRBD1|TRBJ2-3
TGTGCCAGCAGCACAACGACAGGGGGACCGGATACGCAGTATTTT
CASSTTTGGPDTQYF
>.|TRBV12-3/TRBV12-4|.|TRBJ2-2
TGTGCCAGCAGTTTAGGAGACTCACTGCCGTCTACCGGGGAGCTGTTTTTT
CASSLGDSLPSTGELFF
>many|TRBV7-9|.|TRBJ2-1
TGTGCCAGCAGCTTAGCGGCCCTGAATGAGCAGTTCTTC
CASSLAALNEQFF
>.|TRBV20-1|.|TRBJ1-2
TGCAGTGCTATCCCCCGAGGGCATGGCTACACCTTC
CSAIPRGHGYTF
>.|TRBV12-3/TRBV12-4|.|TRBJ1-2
TGTGCCAGCGCGACCCCGAGAGGGGGGGGCTACACCTTC
CASATPRGGGYTF
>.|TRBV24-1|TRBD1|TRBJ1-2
TGTGCCACCAGTGATACCACGACCGGGACAGCCTATGGCTACACCTTC
CATSDTTTGTAYGYTF
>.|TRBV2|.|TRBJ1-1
TGTGCCAGCATACCCCCCGGTCGAGGGGCTGAAGCTTTCTTT
CASIPPGRGAEAFF
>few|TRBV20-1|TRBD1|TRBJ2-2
TGCAGTGCGTGGACAGGGAGGAGCACCGGGGAGCTGTTTTTT
CSAWTGRSTGELFF
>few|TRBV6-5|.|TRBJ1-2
TGTGCCAGCAGTTCCCGACTGTTACAGGGTGGGAACTATGGCTACACCTTC
CASSSRLLQGGNYGYTF
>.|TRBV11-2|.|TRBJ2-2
TGTGCCAGCAGCTTGGAGGCGAGGAACACCGGGGAGCTGTTTTTT
CASSLEARNTGELFF
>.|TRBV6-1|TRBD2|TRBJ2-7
TGTGCCAGCAGTGAAGAACTAGCGGGAGTAAATTGTCAGTACTTC
CASSEELAGVNCQYF
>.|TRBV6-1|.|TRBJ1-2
TGTGCCAGCAGGCAGGGGAGGGAAGATGGCTACACCTTC
CASRQGREDGYTF
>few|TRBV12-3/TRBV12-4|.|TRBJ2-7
TGTGCCAGCAGTTTAGTGATCCAGGGGCGGCACGAGCAGTACTTC
CASSLVIQGRHEQYF
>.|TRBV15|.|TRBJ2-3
TGTGCCACCAGCAGAGTTTCTGGGCGAGATACGCAGTATTTT
CATSRVSGRDTQYF
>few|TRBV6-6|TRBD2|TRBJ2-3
TGTGCCAGCAGTTACGAACTAGCGGGGGCGCAAGATACGCAGTATTTT
CASSYELAGAQDTQYF
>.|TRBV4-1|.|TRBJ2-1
TGCGCCAGCCGCCAAGCCTTCGTTTACAATGAGCAGTTCTTC
CASRQAFVYNEQFF
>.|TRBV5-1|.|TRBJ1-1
TGCGCCAGCAGCTTGGAGGAACCCAGGAACACTGAAGCTTTCTTT
CASSLEEPRNTEAFF
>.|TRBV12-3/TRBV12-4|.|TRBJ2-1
TGTGCCAGCAGTTCGGGACACGGATACGAGCAGTTCTTC
CASSSGHGYEQFF